Listed here are 5 T cell receptor beta chains from one sample, sequenced in a study of T cell responses to AZD1222 COVID-19 vaccine. The table came from immunoSEQ multiplex PCR; TCRdb's copy has only in-frame clones and leaves some out. This sample carries roughly 130,000 clones, 91% of them seen once, and the ten largest clones take 2.5% to 3.5%. The specimen was peripheral blood, collected on day 0 of AZD1222 vaccination. These receptors were taken from an adult in good health.

The chain recombines TRBV2 with TRBJ1-3; TRBD1 matches at 8 bases. Germline V gene data show CDR1 as SNHLY and CDR2 as FYNNEI. The CDR3 length is 16 residues. V trimming: 6 bases; J trimming: 4 bases; junction bases outside the gene matches: 11. In DNA, the CDR3 is TGTGCCAGCAGCCCCAGGGGGCCCAGTTTCGGAAACACCATATATTTT. Encoded protein: CASSPRGPSFGNTIYF.

This sequence joins TRBV29-1 and TRBJ1-1; D unclear. V shed 0 bases and J shed 6 bases, with 5 bases lying between them. Germline loops: CDR1 SQVTM, CDR2 ANQGSEA. The CDR3 is made up of 11 amino acids. The CDR3 DNA reads as TGCAGCGTTGAAGAAGAGGCTGAAGCTTTCTTT. It translates to CSVEEEAEAFF. The full variable domain, its missing parts supplied by reference TRBV29-1 and TRBJ1-1, is SAVISQKPSRDICQRGTSLTIQCQVDSQVTMMFWYRQQPGQSLTLIATANQGSEATYESGFVIDKFPISRPNLTFSTLTVSNMSPEDSSIYLCSVEEEAEAFFGQGTRLTVV.

The chain links TRBV12-3 or TRBV12-4 to TRBJ1-3; no clear D gene. The ends were cut back, 3 bases at V and 4 bases at J, with 4 bases in the middle. This CDR3 region has 12 residues. CDR3 DNA: TGTGCCAGCAGTTTGGTCGGAAACACCATATATTTT. It is translated as CASSLVGNTIYF.

This clone occurred a few times. The chain is built from TRBV20-1 and TRBJ2-7; 8 nucleotides match TRBD1. CDR3 length equals 13 residues. Germline trimming cut 3 bases from V and 6 bases from J; bases unmatched to any gene: 7. CDR1 is DFQATT and CDR2 is SNEGSKA in the germline V gene (reference sequence). The CDR3 protein is CSASPGGWGEQYF. CDR3 nucleotide sequence: TGCAGTGCTAGTCCAGGGGGCTGGGGCGAGCAGTACTTC.

The chain couples TRBV5-4 to TRBJ1-1; a possible D gene is TRBD1 (6 bases). The germline V gene has CDR1 SGHNT and CDR2 YYREEE (reference sequence). This CDR3 has 15 residues. Trimming removed 0 bases at V and 7 bases at J, with 16 bases between. Here the CDR3 reads CASSLAYRGQYEAFF. In DNA form, the CDR3 reads TGTGCCAGCAGCTTGGCGTACCGCGGACAGTATGAAGCTTTCTTT.